This T cell receptor beta chain was sequenced in a study of cytomegalovirus exposure and HLA in healthy donors. Points from the study as a whole: Presence/absence analyses rested on an assumption that sequencing depth was roughly uniform across donors. Among CMV-associated TCR beta chains, most appeared HLA-restricted in a later analysis.

60 Vbeta and 13 Jbeta primers were used in PCR. Assay used: immunoSEQ multiplex PCR; TCRdb lists only in-frame clones, some missing. The sample data list 45,000 to 70,000 clones. The length of the CDR3 is 15 residues. With 6 bases removed from V and 0 bases from J, the gap between germline ends came to 12 bases. Germline CDR1 and CDR2: SGHDN and FVKESK. As for this clone: The target antigen is unknown.

Sequenced sample: PBMCs. This sequence was found in a woman in her forties or fifties in good health and CMV-seropositive. The V gene is TRBV14, the J gene TRBJ1-3; TRBD1 is a possible D gene (6 bases). This CDR3 is CASRPTGGSGNTIYF. As DNA, the CDR3 is TGTGCCAGCAGACCGACAGGAGGCTCTGGAAACACCATATATTTT. The whole variable domain, filled in from reference TRBV14 and TRBJ1-3, reads EAGVTQFPSHSVIEKGQTVTLRCDPISGHDNLYWYRRVMGKEIKFLLHFVKESKQDESGMPNNRFLAERTGGTYSTLKVQPAELEDSGVYFCASRPTGGSGNTIYFGEGSWLTVV.